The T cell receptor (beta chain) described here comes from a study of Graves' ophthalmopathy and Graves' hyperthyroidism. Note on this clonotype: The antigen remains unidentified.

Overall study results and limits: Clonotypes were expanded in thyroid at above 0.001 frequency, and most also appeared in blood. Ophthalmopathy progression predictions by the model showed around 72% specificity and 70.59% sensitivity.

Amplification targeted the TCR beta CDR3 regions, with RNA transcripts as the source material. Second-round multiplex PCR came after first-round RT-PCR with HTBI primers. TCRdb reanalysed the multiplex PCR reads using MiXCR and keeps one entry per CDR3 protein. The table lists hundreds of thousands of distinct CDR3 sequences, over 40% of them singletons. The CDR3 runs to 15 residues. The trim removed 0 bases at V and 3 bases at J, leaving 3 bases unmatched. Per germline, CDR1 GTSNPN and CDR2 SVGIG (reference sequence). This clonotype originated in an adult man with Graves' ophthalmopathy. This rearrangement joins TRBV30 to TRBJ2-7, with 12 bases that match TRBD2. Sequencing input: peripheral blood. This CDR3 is CAWSVLAGGIYEQYF. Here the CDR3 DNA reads TGTGCCTGGAGTGTACTAGCGGGAGGTATCTACGAGCAGTACTTC. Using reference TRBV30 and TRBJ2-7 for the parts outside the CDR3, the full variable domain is SQTIHQWPATLVQPVGSPLSLECTVEGTSNPNLYWYRQAAGRGLQLLFYSVGIGQISSEVPQNLSASRPQDRQFILSSKKLLLSDSGFYLCAWSVLAGGIYEQYFGPGTRLTVT.